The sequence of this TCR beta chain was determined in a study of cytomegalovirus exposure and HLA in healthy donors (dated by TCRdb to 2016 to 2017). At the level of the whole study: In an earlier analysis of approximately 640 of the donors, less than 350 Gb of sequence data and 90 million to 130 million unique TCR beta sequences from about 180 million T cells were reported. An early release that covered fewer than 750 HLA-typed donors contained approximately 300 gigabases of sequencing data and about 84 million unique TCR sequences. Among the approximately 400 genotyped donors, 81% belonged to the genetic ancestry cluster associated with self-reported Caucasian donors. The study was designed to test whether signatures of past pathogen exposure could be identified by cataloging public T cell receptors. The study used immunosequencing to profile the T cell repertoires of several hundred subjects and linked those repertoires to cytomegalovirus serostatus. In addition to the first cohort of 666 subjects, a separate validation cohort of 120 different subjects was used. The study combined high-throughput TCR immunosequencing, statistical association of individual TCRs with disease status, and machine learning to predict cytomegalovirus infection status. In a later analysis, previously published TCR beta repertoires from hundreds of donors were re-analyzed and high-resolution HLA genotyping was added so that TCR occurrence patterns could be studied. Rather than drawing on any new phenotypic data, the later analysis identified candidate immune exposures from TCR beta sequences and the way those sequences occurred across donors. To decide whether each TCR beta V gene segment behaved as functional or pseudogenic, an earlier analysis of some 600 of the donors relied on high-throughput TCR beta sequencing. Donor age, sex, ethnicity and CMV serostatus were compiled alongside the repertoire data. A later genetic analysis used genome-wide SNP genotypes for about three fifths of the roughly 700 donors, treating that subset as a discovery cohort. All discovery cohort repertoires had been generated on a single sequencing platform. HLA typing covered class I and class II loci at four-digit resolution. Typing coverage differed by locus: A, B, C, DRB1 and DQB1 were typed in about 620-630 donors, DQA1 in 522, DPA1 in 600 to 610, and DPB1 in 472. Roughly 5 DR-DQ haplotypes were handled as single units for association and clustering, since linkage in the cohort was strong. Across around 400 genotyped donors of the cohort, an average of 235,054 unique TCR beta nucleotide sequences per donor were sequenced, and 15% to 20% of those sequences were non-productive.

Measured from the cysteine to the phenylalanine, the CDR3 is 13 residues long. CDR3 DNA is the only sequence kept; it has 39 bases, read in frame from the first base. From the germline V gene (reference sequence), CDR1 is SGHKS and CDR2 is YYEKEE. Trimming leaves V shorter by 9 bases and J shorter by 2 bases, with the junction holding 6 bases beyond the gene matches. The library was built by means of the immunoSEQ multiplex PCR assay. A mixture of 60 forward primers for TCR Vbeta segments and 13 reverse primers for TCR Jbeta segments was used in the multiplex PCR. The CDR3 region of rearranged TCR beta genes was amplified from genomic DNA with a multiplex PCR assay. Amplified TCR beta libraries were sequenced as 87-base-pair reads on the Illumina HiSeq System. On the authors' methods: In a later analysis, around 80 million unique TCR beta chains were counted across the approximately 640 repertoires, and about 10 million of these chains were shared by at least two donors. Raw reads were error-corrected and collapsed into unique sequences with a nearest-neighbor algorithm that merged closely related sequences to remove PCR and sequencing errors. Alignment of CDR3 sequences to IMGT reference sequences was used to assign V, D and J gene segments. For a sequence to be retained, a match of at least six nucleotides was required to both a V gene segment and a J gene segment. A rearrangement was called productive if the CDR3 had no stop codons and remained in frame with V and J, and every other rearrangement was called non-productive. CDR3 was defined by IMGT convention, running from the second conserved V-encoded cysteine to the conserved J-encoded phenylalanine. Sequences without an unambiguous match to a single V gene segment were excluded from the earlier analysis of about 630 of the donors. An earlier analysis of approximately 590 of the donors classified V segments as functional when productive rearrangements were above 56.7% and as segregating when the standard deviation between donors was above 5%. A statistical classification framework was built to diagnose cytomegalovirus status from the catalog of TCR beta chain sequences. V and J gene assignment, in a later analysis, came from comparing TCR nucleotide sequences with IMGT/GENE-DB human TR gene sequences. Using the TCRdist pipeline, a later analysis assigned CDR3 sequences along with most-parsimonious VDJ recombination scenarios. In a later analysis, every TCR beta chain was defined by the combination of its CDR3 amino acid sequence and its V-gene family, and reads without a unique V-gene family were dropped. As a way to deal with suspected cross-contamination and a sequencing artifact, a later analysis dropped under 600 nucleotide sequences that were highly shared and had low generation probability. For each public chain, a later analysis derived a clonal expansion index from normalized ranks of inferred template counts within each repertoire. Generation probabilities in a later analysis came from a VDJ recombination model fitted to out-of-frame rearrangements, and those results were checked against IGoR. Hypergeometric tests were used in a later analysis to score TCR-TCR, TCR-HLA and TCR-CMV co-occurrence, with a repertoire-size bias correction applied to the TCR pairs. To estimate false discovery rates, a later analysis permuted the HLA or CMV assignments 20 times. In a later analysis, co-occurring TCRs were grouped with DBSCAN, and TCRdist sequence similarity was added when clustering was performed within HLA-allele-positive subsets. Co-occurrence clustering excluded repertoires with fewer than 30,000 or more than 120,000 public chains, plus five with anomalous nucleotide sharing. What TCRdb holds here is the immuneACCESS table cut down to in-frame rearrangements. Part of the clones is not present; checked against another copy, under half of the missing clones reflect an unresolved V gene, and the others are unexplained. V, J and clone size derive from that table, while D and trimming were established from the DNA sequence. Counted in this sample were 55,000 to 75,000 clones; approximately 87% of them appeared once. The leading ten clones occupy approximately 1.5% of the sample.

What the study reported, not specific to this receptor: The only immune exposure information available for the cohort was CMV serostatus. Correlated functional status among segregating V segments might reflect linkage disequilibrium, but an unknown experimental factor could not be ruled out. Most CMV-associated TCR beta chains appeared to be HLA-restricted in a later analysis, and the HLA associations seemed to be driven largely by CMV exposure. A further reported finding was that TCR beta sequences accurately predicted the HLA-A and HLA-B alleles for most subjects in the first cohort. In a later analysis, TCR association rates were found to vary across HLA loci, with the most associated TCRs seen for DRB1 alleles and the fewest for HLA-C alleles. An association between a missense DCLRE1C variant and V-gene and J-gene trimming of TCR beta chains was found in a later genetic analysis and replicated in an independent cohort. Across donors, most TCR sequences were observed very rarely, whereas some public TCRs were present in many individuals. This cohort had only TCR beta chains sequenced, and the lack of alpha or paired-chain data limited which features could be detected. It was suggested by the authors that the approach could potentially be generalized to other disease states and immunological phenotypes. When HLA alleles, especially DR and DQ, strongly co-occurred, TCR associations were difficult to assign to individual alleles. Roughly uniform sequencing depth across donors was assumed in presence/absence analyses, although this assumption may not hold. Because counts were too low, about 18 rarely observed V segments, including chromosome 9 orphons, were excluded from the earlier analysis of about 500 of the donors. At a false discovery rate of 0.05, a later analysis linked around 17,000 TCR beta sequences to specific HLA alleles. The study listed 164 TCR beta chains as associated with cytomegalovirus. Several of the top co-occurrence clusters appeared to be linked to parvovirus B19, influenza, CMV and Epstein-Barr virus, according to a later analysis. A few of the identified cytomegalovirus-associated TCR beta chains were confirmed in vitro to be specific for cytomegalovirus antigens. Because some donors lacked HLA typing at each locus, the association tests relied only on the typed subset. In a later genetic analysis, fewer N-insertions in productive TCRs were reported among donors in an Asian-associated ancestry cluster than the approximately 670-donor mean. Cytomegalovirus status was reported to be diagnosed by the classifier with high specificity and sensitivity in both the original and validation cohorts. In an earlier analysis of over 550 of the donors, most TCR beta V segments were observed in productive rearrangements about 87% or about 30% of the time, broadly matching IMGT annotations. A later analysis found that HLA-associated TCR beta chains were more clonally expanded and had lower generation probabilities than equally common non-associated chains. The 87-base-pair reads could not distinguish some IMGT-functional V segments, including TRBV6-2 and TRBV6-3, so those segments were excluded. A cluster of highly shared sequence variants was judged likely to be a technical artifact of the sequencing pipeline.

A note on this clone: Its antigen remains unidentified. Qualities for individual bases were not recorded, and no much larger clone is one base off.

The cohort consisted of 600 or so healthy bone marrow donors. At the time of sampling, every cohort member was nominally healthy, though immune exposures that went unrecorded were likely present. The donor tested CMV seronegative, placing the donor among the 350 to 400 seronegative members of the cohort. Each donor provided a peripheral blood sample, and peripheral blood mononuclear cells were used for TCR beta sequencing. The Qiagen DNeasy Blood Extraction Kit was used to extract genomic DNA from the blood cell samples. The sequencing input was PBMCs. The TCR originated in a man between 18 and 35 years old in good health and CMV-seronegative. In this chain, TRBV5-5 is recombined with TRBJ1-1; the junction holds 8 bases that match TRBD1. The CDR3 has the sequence CATTTGANTEAFF. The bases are TGTGCCACTACGACAGGGGCCAACACTGAAGCTTTCTTT.